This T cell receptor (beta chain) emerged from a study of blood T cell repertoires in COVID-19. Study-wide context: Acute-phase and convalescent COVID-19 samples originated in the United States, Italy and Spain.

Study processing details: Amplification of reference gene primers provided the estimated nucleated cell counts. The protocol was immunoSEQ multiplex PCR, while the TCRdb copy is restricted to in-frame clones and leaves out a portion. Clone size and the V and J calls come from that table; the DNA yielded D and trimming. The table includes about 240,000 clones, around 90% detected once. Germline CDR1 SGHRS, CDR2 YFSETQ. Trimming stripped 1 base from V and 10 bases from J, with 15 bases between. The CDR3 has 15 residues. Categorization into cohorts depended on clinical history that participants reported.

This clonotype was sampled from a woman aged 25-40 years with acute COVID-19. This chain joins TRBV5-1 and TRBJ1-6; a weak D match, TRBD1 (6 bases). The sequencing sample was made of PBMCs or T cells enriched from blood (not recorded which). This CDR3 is CASSLTGTTSSPLHF. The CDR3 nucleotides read TGCGCCAGCAGCTTGACCGGGACAACGAGCTCACCCCTCCACTTT.